This TCR beta chain was captured in a study of T cells of healthy individuals. TCRdb reanalysed the 5' RACE reads using MiXCR and keeps one entry per CDR3 protein. Among 65,000 to 90,000 distinct CDR3 sequences listed, 4% to 5.5% were seen once. The CDR3 is 12 residues long. Trimming left V 3 bases short and J 9 bases short, with 11 bases between. This clonotype was picked up many times. This sequence originates from a female donor in good health. This chain links TRBV12-3 or TRBV12-4 with TRBJ1-1, with D perhaps TRBD1 (5 bases). This CDR3 is CASSLGQPKAFF. CDR3 nucleotide sequence: TGTGCCAGCAGTTTGGGGCAACCTAAAGCTTTCTTT.